The 11 T cell receptor beta chains presented below share a single source sample, sequenced in a study of blood T cell repertoires in COVID-19. The repertoire was sequenced with immunoSEQ multiplex PCR; TCRdb's copy has only in-frame clones and lacks some. The repertoire holds around 71,000 clones, with roughly 80% as singletons. Sequencing used peripheral blood. These receptors all come from a man aged 70-80 years with acute or convalescent COVID-19.

The V and J genes are TRBV29-1 and TRBJ2-7; D not certain. V was trimmed by 4 bases and J by 5 bases, leaving 9 bases between them. This CDR3 has 11 residues. From germline, CDR1 is SQVTM and CDR2 ANQGSEA. CDR3 residues: CSVGWSHEQYF. The CDR3 DNA is TGCAGCGTTGGATGGAGCCACGAGCAGTACTTC.

J is TRBJ2-3 and V is TRBV24-1, with unresolved D. CDR3 length: 12 residues. Trimming removed 7 bases at V and 1 base at J, with 5 bases between. CDR1 KGHDR and CDR2 SFDVKD come from the germline V gene. CDR3 sequence reads: CATRAGTDTQYF. The CDR3 bases are TGTGCCACCAGGGCCGGCACAGATACGCAGTATTTT.

The chain carries TRBV5-1 and TRBJ2-3; 9 bases are shared with TRBD2. The V and J ends lost 3 bases and 2 bases, in that order; junction bases with no gene match: 7. Germline lookup yields CDR1 SGHRS and CDR2 YFSETQ. The CDR3 length is 16 residues. The CDR3 bases are TGCGCCAGCAGCTCCAGCGGGAGGACTATCACAGATACGCAGTATTTT. This encodes CASSSSGRTITDTQYF.

The rearrangement uses TRBV9 and TRBJ1-3, with a tentative D call TRBD1 (5 bases). The length of the CDR3 is 15 residues. The V gene lost 4 bases and the J gene lost 0 bases, with 11 bases spanning the gap. The germline V gene has CDR1 SGDLS and CDR2 YYNGEE. The CDR3 DNA reads TGTGCCAGCAGCTCTTCAGGGCTCTCTGGAAACACCATATATTTT. Translation gives CASSSSGLSGNTIYF.

This clone was seen more than once but under ten times. J is TRBJ2-5 and V is TRBV2; D gene uncertain. Germline assignment: CDR1 SNHLY and CDR2 FYNNEI. The CDR3 has 14 residues. V lost 4 bases to trimming and J lost 5 bases, with 14 bases between them. The chain's CDR3 is CASSVLRSGETQYF. The CDR3, as DNA: TGTGCCAGCAGTGTTTTGAGATCAGGCGAGACCCAGTACTTC.

The V call is TRBV3-1 (or the pseudogene TRBV3-2), the J call TRBJ1-5; 12 bases line up with TRBD1. V shed 1 base, J shed 7 bases, and the junction held 2 bases outside the gene matches. Germline V gene lookup returns CDR1 LGHDT and CDR2 YNNKEL (reference sequence). The CDR3 has 15 amino acids. The CDR3 coding sequence is TGTGCCAGCAGCCAAGGGGGGACAGGGGGCCAGCCCCAGCATTTT. This translates into CASSQGGTGGQPQHF.

Regarding this clone: A junction end diverges from the germline sequence, so it may reflect a read error. The chain recombines TRBV11-2 with TRBJ2-7; D is possibly TRBD2 (6 bases). There are 14 residues in the CDR3. The germline V gene encodes CDR1 SGHAT and CDR2 FQNNGV. The chain's CDR3 is CASSLDLLAGGLLF. CDR3 coding DNA: TGTGCCAGCAGCTTAGATCTTTTAGCAGGAGGGCTTTTGTTC.

J is TRBJ2-5 and V is TRBV7-3; tentative D call: TRBD1 (6 bases). Deletions cut 6 bases from V and 0 bases from J, with 14 bases between. CDR3 length: 15 residues. The germline CDR1 and CDR2 sequences are SGHTA and FQGTGA. CDR3 protein: CASSYKGENQETQYF. Here the CDR3 DNA reads TGTGCCAGCAGTTACAAGGGGGAAAACCAAGAGACCCAGTACTTC.

The chain carries TRBV29-1 and TRBJ1-2; D perhaps matches TRBD1 (5 bases). The V gene lost 4 bases and the J gene lost 0 bases, with 9 bases spanning the gap. This CDR3 has 13 amino acids. CDR1 and CDR2 (germline): SQVTM, ANQGSEA. The CDR3, as DNA: TGCAGCGTTGTCAGGGATTCTAACTATGGCTACACCTTC. Translation: CSVVRDSNYGYTF.

A remark on this clone: This same CDR3 is encoded by further DNA sequences in the sample. V is TRBV9 and J is TRBJ2-7; TRBD2 matches 13 bases. The germline CDR1 and CDR2 sequences are SGDLS and YYNGEE. The CDR3 length is 15 residues. Trimming at V came to 0 bases and at J to 3 bases, leaving 0 bases not matched to a gene. CDR3 sequence: CASSVGTSGSYEQYF. The CDR3 DNA sequence: TGTGCCAGCAGCGTAGGGACTAGCGGGAGCTACGAGCAGTACTTC.

The chain combines TRBV5-1 with TRBJ1-1, with 9 bases lining up with TRBD1. V gave up 3 bases and J gave up 3 bases; unmatched junction bases: 6. The CDR3 totals 15 residues. Germline CDR1 SGHRS, CDR2 YFSETQ. DNA for the CDR3: TGCGCCAGCAGCTCGATGACAGGGGGGCACACTGAAGCTTTCTTT. Translated: CASSSMTGGHTEAFF.